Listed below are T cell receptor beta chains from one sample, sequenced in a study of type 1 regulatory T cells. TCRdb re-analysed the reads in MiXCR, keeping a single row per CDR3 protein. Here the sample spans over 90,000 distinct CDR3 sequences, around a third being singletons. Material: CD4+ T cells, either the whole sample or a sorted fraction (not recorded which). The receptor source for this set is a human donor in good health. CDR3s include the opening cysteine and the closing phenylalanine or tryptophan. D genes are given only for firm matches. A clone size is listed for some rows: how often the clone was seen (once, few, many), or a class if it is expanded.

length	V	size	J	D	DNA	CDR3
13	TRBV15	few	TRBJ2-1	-	TGTGCCACCAGCAGAGATATAGGGCGTGAGCAGTTCTTC	CATSRDIGREQFF
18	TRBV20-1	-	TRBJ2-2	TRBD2	TGCAGTGCTAGAGTTGTGGTAGCGGGAGGTCCGAACACCGGGGAGCTGTTTTTT	CSARVVVAGGPNTGELFF
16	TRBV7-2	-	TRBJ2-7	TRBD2	TGTGCCAGCAGCTTAATCCCGTCCGGGAGGGTCCACGAGCAGTACTTC	CASSLIPSGRVHEQYF
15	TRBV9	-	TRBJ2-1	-	TGTGCCAGCAGCTCTAGCCTGAGCTCCTACAATGAGCAGTTCTTC	CASSSSLSSYNEQFF
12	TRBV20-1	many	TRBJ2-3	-	TGCAGTGCTCCTAAACGCACAGATACGCAGTATTTT	CSAPKRTDTQYF
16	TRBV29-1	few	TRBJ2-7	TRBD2	TGCAGCGCCGCGGGTGTGGGGACTAGCGGTTCCTACGAGCAGTACTTC	CSAAGVGTSGSYEQYF
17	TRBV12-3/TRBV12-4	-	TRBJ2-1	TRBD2	TGTGCCAGCAGTCGGACTAGCGGGAGACGCGGATCCAATGAGCAGTTCTTC	CASSRTSGRRGSNEQFF
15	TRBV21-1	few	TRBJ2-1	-	TGTGCCAGCAGCGCCCCCCGGAGCTCCTACAATGAGCAGTTCTTC	CASSAPRSSYNEQFF
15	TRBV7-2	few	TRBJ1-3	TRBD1	TGTGCCAGCAGCCCTTGGGGGACAGGGGGAAACACCATATATTTT	CASSPWGTGGNTIYF
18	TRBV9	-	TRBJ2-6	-	TGTGCCAGCAGCGGAATCCGGGACAAGGCAGGTGGGGCCAACGTCCTGACTTTC	CASSGIRDKAGGANVLTF
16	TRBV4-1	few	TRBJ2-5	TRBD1	TGCGCCAGCAGCCAAGATTCGGACAGGGGGCGAGAGACCCAGTACTTC	CASSQDSDRGRETQYF
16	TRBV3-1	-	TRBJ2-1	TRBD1	TGTGCCAGCAGCCAAGAGGGACAGGGGGCGGCCAATGAGCAGTTCTTC	CASSQEGQGAANEQFF
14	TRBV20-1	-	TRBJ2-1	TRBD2	TGCAGTGCCAATATCGGACTAGCCCGGGATGAGCAGTTCTTC	CSANIGLARDEQFF
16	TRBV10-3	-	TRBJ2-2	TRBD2	TGTGCCATCAGGGGGGGGGACGGAGCGAACACCGGGGAGCTGTTTTTT	CAIRGGDGANTGELFF
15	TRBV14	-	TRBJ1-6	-	TGTGCCAGCAGCTGGGAGGCAGGGGCTAGTTCACCCCTCCACTTT	CASSWEAGASSPLHF
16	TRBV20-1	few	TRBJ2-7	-	TGCAGTGCTAGAGATCTGAAGTCAGACACGCCCTACGAGCAGTACTTC	CSARDLKSDTPYEQYF
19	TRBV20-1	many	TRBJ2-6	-	TGCAGTGCTAGAGCCTTACGAGGGTCCCCGGACTCTGGGGCCAACGTCCTGACTTTC	CSARALRGSPDSGANVLTF
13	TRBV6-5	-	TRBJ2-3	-	TGTGTCAGCAGAAGGGAGAGCACAGATACGCAGTATTTT	CVSRRESTDTQYF
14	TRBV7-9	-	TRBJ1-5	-	TGTGCCAGCAGCCGTATTGAGGGGAATCAGCCCCAGCATTTT	CASSRIEGNQPQHF
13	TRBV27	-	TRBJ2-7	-	TGTGCCAGCAATCGGACAGTAACCTACGAGCAGTACTTC	CASNRTVTYEQYF
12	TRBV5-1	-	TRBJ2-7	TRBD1	TGCGCCAGCCGGGACAGCTCCTACGAGCAGTACTTC	CASRDSSYEQYF
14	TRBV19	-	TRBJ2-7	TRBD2	TGTGCCAGTAGCCGAGCGGGAGATGGCTACGAGCAGTACTTC	CASSRAGDGYEQYF
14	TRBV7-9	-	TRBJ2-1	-	TGTGCCAGCAGCTTAGCGGGGACCAGCGGGGAGCAGTTCTTC	CASSLAGTSGEQFF
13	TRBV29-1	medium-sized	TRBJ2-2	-	TGCAGCGCTAGCCAGCTTACCGCCGGGGAGCTGTTTTTT	CSASQLTAGELFF
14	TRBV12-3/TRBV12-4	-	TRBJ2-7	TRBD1	TGTGCCAGCAGCCTCCGGACAGGGGCCTACGAGCAGTACTTC	CASSLRTGAYEQYF
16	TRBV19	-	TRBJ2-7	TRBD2	TGTGCCAGTAGTATAGATCCCACTAGCGGGAACTACGAGCAGTACTTC	CASSIDPTSGNYEQYF
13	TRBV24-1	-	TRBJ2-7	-	TGTGCCACCAGGGCTGAGGACAGTCACGAGCAGTACTTC	CATRAEDSHEQYF
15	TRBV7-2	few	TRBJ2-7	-	TGTGCCAGCAGCTTAGTCCAGCGGGCCAACTACGAGCAGTACTTC	CASSLVQRANYEQYF
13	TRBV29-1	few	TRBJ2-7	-	TGCAGCGTTGAATGGGCGGACTCCTACGAGCAGTACTTC	CSVEWADSYEQYF
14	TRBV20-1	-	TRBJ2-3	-	TGCAGTGCTAGGAACGTGAGGGAGGACGATACGCAGTATTTT	CSARNVREDDTQYF
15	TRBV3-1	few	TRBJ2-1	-	TGTGCCAGCAGCCCCCGCCCGAGCTCCTACAATGAGCAGTTCTTC	CASSPRPSSYNEQFF
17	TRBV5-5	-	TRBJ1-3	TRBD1	TGTGCCAGCAGCGAGAGACAGGGGTTCGCGTCTGGAAACACCATATATTTT	CASSERQGFASGNTIYF
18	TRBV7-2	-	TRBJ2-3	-	TGTGCCAGCAGCCTGGAGGCCACGCCGTCGGCCCACAGGGATACGCAGTATTTT	CASSLEATPSAHRDTQYF
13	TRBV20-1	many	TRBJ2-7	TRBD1	TGCAGTGCGAAGACAGGGTCTTCCTACGAGCAGTACTTC	CSAKTGSSYEQYF
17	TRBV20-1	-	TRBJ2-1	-	TGCAGTGTTAGAGATCTCGAATCGGGAGAGAACTACAATGAGCAGTTCTTC	CSVRDLESGENYNEQFF
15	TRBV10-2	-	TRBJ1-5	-	TGCGCCAGCAGGACCTCCGGGGCTAGCAATCAGCCCCAGCATTTT	CASRTSGASNQPQHF
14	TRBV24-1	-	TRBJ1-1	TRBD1	TGTGCCACCAGTGATCCAGGGGGCGGCACTGAAGCTTTCTTT	CATSDPGGGTEAFF
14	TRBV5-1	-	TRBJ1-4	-	TGCGCCAGCAGCCGCGGACAGTCTAATGAAAAACTGTTTTTT	CASSRGQSNEKLFF
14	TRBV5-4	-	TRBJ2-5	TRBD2	TGTGCCAGCAGCACCCTAGCGGGAGGCGAGACCCAGTACTTC	CASSTLAGGETQYF
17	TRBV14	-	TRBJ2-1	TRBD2	TGTGCCAGCAGCCTCAAACCCCCGGGACTAGCGAGACATGAGCAGTTCTTC	CASSLKPPGLARHEQFF
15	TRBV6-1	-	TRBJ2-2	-	TGTGCCAGCAGTGAACTTCTGGCGGACACCGGGGAGCTGTTTTTT	CASSELLADTGELFF
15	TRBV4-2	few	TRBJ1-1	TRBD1	TGTGCCAGCAGCCAGCCACAGGGGGCGGACACTGAAGCTTTCTTT	CASSQPQGADTEAFF
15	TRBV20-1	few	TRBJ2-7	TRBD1	TGCAGTGCGTATCGAGCGGGGACAGGGGGCTACGAGCAGTACTTC	CSAYRAGTGGYEQYF
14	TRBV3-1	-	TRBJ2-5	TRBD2	TGTGCCAGCAGCCTCCTAGCGGGACAAGAGACCCAGTACTTC	CASSLLAGQETQYF
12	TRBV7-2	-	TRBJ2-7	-	TGTGCCAGCAGCTTAGTGGGGTACGAGCAGTACTTC	CASSLVGYEQYF
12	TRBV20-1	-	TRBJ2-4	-	TGCAGTTTAACAGCGGGCAAAAACATTCAGTACTTC	CSLTAGKNIQYF
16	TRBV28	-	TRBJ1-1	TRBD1	TGTGCCAGCAGTTTAGAAGGGGGCGGCAGCTACGCTGAAGCTTTCTTT	CASSLEGGGSYAEAFF
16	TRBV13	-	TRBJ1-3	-	TGTGCCAGCAGCTCGGAGACAAAAGACTCTGGAAACACCATATATTTT	CASSSETKDSGNTIYF
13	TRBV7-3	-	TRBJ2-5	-	TGTGCCAGCAGCTTAATTAGAAAAGAGACCCAGTACTTC	CASSLIRKETQYF
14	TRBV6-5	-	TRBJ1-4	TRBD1	TGTGCCAGCAGTTTTACAGGGGACGGAGAAAAACTGTTTTTT	CASSFTGDGEKLFF
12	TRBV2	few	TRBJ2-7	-	TGTGCCAGCACTCGGGTCCGCGGGGAGCAGTACTTC	CASTRVRGEQYF
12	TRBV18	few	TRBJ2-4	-	TGTGCCAGCTCGGACACGGAAAACATTCAGTACTTC	CASSDTENIQYF
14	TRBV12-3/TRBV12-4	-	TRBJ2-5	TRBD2	TGTGCCAGCAGTCTAGCGGGAGTGGGAGAGACCCAGTACTTC	CASSLAGVGETQYF
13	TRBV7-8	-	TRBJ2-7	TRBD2	TGTGCCAGCAGCTCCGGGGGGTCTTACGAGCAGTACTTC	CASSSGGSYEQYF
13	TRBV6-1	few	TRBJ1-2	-	TGTGCCAGCAGTCCGTGGGAGGGAGAAGGCTACACCTTC	CASSPWEGEGYTF
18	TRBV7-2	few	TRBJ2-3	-	TGTGCCAGCAGCCGTGACCACGGGAGCGGCTTCTCCACAGATACGCAGTATTTT	CASSRDHGSGFSTDTQYF